The T cell receptor beta chain under discussion was sequenced for a study of monozygotic twins with inflammatory bowel disease. Study-level findings and limits: In these data, no single strong IBD-associated signal or clonotype received support. Sharing of clonotypes with others was lower in IBD patients than in healthy twins, and this was especially so with disease activity.

The CDR3 sequence is 13 residues long. Germline V gives CDR1 MDHEN, CDR2 SYDVKM. With respect to this clonotype: Its antigen is unknown.

A 6-nucleotide sample barcode was carried by the UMIs, which template switching added. TCRdb processed the 5' RACE reads again and assigns one entry to each CDR3 protein, with no DNA. The sample data list about 450,000 distinct CDR3 sequences. A 2.5 ml blood sample was drawn per donor. The TCR sequence derives from a human donor with ulcerative colitis or Crohn's disease, or a healthy co-twin of an affected twin (not recorded which). The chain joins TRBV28 to TRBJ2-7; TCRdb's D gene call, TRBD1, goes unchecked for lack of DNA. Input material: blood. This CDR3 is CASSGATDHEQYF.